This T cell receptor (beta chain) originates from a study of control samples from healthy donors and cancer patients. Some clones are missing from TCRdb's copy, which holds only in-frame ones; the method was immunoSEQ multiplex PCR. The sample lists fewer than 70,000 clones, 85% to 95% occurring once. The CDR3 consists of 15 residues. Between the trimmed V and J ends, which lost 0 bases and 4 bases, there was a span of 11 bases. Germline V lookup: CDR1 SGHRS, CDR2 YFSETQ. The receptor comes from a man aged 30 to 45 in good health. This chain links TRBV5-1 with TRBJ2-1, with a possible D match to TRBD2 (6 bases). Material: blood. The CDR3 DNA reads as TGCGCCAGCAGCTTGGAGGGACTCTTTTACAATGAGCAGTTCTTC. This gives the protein CASSLEGLFYNEQFF.